This TCR beta chain appears in the sequencing data of a study of blood T cell repertoires in COVID-19. Study-wide background: The United States, Italy and Spain were the sources of the acute and convalescent COVID-19 samples. Sample material is recorded as cDNA or gDNA derived from T cells, B-cell-depleted T cells, or PBMCs.

As handled by the study authors: Reference gene primers were amplified, and this amplification served to estimate nucleated cell counts. The method was immunoSEQ multiplex PCR; TCRdb's version includes in-frame clones alone and lacks a portion of them. The DNA was the basis for D and trimming; V, J and clone size are from that table. Of about 210,000 clones listed, about 78% are singletons. CDR1 KGHSH and CDR2 LQKENI come from the germline V gene. V was clipped by 3 bases and J by 0 bases, with 3 bases between them. This CDR3 is 12 amino acids long. The sample was peripheral blood. This chain uses TRBV18 with TRBJ2-7, with D hard to call. The sequence came from a woman in her sixties or seventies with acute or convalescent COVID-19. CDR3 sequence (DNA): TGTGCCAGCTCACCGAGCTCCTACGAGCAGTACTTC. This encodes CASSPSSYEQYF.